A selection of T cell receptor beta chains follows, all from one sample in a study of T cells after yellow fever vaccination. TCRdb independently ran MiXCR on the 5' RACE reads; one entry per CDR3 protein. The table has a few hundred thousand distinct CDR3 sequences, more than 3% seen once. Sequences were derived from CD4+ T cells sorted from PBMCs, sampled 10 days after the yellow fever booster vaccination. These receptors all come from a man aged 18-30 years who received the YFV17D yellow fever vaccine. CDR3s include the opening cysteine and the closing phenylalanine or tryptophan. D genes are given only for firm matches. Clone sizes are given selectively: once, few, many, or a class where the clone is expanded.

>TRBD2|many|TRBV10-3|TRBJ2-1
CATTTSGGHNEQFF
TGTGCCACCACGACTAGCGGGGGCCACAATGAGCAGTTCTTC
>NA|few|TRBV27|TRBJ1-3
CASSLSGRSPGNTIYF
TGTGCCAGCAGTTTATCAGGACGGAGCCCTGGAAACACCATATATTTT
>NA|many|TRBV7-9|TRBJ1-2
CASSFRDRESGYTF
TGTGCCAGCAGCTTCCGGGACCGAGAGTCAGGCTACACCTTC
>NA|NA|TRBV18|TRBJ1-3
CASSPQSLSGNTIYF
TGTGCCAGCTCACCACAGAGCCTCTCTGGAAACACCATATATTTT
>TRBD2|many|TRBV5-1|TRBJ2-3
CASRTGGRTDTQYF
TGCGCCAGCAGAACGGGGGGGCGAACAGATACGCAGTATTTT
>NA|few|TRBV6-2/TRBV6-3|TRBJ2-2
CASSYPYRTVGFSGELFF
TGTGCCAGCAGTTACCCTTACCGGACGGTCGGATTTTCCGGGGAGCTGTTTTTT
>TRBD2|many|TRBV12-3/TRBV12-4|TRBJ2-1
CASSIGGLAGARTGNEQFF
TGTGCCAGCTCAATTGGGGGACTAGCGGGGGCCCGGACTGGGAATGAGCAGTTCTTC
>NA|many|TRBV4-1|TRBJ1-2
CASSPASERRGYTF
TGCGCCAGCAGCCCAGCATCGGAGCGTCGTGGCTACACCTTC
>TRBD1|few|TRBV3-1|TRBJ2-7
CASISGQGSEQYF
TGTGCCAGCATATCGGGACAGGGGAGCGAGCAGTACTTC
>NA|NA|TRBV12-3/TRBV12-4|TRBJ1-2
CASSTRNVPTF
TGTGCCAGCAGCACACGAAACGTGCCCACCTTC
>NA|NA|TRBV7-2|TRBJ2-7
CASSPRRSGSYEQYF
TGTGCCAGCAGCCCACGGAGGTCCGGCTCCTACGAGCAGTACTTC
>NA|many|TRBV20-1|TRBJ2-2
CSARNLANTGELFF
TGCAGTGCTAGAAACCTAGCGAACACCGGGGAGCTGTTTTTT
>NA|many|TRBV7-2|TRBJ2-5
CASSISIAETQYF
TGTGCCAGCAGCATATCGATAGCGGAGACCCAGTACTTC
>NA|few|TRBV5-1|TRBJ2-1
CASSLRGAPFNEQFF
TGCGCCAGCAGCTTGCGGGGGGCCCCCTTCAATGAGCAGTTCTTC
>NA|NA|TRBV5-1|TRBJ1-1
CASSSLQGYGNTEAFF
TGCGCCAGCAGCTCACTTCAGGGTTATGGGAACACTGAAGCTTTCTTT
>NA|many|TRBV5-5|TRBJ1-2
CASSLDGTRNYGYTF
TGTGCCAGCAGCTTGGACGGGACCCGGAATTATGGCTACACCTTC
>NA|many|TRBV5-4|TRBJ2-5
CASSPRGSETQYF
TGTGCCAGCAGCCCACGGGGGTCAGAGACCCAGTACTTC
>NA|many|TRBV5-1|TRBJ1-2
CARKVAECLGSYTF
TGCGCCAGGAAGGTCGCCGAGTGCCTTGGGAGCTACACCTTC
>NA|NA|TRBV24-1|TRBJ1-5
CATSDKRVKVQPQHF
TGTGCCACCAGTGACAAAAGAGTCAAGGTCCAGCCCCAGCATTTT
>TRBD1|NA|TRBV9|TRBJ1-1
CASSEGSTGANTEAFF
TGTGCCAGCAGCGAGGGGTCGACAGGGGCGAACACTGAAGCTTTCTTT
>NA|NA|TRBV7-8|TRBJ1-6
CASSFTLSWDSPLHF
TGTGCCAGCAGCTTCACCCTCTCGTGGGATTCACCCCTCCACTTT
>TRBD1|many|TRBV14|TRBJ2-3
CASSDRQGTGTDTQYF
TGTGCCAGCAGCGACCGACAGGGGACGGGCACAGATACGCAGTATTTT
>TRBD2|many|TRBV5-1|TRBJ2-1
CASSTGRLAGGVNEQFF
TGCGCCAGCAGCACCGGCAGACTAGCGGGGGGGGTAAATGAGCAGTTCTTC
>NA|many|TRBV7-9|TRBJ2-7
CASSLRQGGEQYF
TGTGCCAGCAGCTTAAGGCAGGGTGGCGAGCAGTACTTC
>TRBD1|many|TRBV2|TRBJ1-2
CASSLERTGLDGYTF
TGTGCCAGCAGTCTAGAGCGGACAGGGCTTGACGGCTACACCTTC
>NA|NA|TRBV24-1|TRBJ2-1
CATSDLTGWFF
TGTGCCACCAGTGATTTAACAGGGTGGTTCTTC
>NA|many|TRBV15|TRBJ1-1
CATSWGKTEAFF
TGTGCCACCAGCTGGGGGAAGACTGAAGCTTTCTTT
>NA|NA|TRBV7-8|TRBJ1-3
CASSLAGGDTIYF
TGTGCCAGCAGCTTAGCGGGGGGTGACACCATATATTTT
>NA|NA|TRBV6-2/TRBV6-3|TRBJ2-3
CASSYVPGDTQYF
TGTGCCAGCAGTTACGTCCCGGGGGATACGCAGTATTTT
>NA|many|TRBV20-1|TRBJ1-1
CSAGHQGGNTEAFF
TGCAGTGCAGGCCACCAAGGTGGGAACACTGAAGCTTTCTTT
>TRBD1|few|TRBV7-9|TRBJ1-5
CASSTGGRNQPQHF
TGTGCCAGCAGCACAGGGGGCCGCAATCAGCCCCAGCATTTT
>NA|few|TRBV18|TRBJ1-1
CASSPGQEPGAFF
TGTGCCAGCTCCCCAGGACAAGAACCAGGCGCTTTCTTT
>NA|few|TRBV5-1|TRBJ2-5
CASSPGSEETQYF
TGCGCCAGCAGCCCCGGGAGCGAAGAGACCCAGTACTTC
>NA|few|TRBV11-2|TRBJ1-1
CASSLVLGGTEAFF
TGTGCCAGCAGCTTAGTGTTGGGAGGCACTGAAGCTTTCTTT
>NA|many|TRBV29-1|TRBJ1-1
CSVDLGRQPEAFF
TGCAGCGTTGATCTGGGAAGGCAACCTGAAGCTTTCTTT
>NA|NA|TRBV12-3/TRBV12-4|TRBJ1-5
CASQRGGVRQPQHF
TGTGCCAGCCAAAGGGGAGGGGTTAGGCAGCCCCAGCATTTT
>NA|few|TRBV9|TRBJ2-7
CASSVDARPYEQYF
TGTGCCAGCAGCGTTGACGCGAGGCCCTACGAGCAGTACTTC
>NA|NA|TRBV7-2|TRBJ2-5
CASSLRAGRGETQYF
TGTGCCAGCAGCTTAAGAGCAGGGCGGGGAGAGACCCAGTACTTC
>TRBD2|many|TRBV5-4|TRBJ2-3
CASRPSGGASDTQYF
TGTGCCAGCAGACCTAGCGGGGGGGCAAGTGATACGCAGTATTTT
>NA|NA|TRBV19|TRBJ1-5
CASSIDDGYSNQPQHF
TGTGCCAGTAGTATAGATGACGGGTACAGCAATCAGCCCCAGCATTTT
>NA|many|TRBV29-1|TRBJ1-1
CSVERGRATEAFF
TGCAGCGTTGAACGGGGTAGGGCCACTGAAGCTTTCTTT
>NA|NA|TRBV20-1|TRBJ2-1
CSARGYNEQFF
TGCAGTGCTAGAGGTTACAATGAGCAGTTCTTC